This TCR beta chain was documented in a study of shared clonotypes between healthy human individuals. Study-wide results and limits: Shared across several donors were around 5% of the naive CD4 clonotypes.

The V end was cut by 8 bases, the J end by 1 base, with 11 bases between. Germline V gives CDR1 MGHRA, CDR2 YSYEKL. The CDR3 spans 13 residues. The naive CD8 subset, CD45RO-negative cells positively selected for CCR7, excluded terminally differentiated effector memory CD45RA+ cells. Note on this clone: What it binds is unknown.

Here immunoSEQ multiplex PCR was the method, and the copy in TCRdb shows in-frame clones only, minus some. Among nearly 2 million clones listed, approximately 95% were seen once. The source of this sequence is a man aged 18 to 30 in good health. This chain joins TRBV4-1 and TRBJ1-1; unclear D gene. The sequenced sample was naive CD8+ T cells sorted from blood. The CDR3 reads CASGGPGNTEAFF. CDR3 DNA: TGCGCCAGCGGAGGACCGGGGAACACTGAAGCTTTCTTT.